These 30 T cell receptor beta chains came from one sample sequenced in a study of tumor-infiltrating lymphocytes in primary liver carcinoma (dated by TCRdb to about 2017). TCRdb lists the instrument as Illumina HiSeq 2500. A constant-region primer and ProtoScript II reverse transcriptase were used to reverse-transcribe TCRbeta-specific cDNA from about 530 ng total RNA. TCRbeta libraries were built with three nested multiplex PCR rounds, a slightly modified ARM-PCR procedure. The first two PCR rounds used multiplex TRBV1-TRBV30 forward primers with a Cbeta reverse primer, each for about 10 cycles. Using fastp at Q25 and MiXCR, TCRdb reprocessed the public reads and kept productive beta chains. Every entry covers one CDR3 protein and lists the most common genes and DNA from its rows. The sample contains 75,000 to 80,000 distinct CDR3 sequences, about three quarters of them found a single time. The ten largest clonotypes hold around 24% of the sample.

Total RNA and DNA were co-extracted without cell sorting from about 19-30 mg of bulk tissue using the AllPrep DNA/RNA mini kit. The material sequenced was tumor-adjacent normal liver tissue. All receptors come from a man aged 35 to 55 with primary liver carcinoma and hepatitis B virus infection.

As for this clonotype: At one boundary the junction diverges from the germline segment, which might be a read error. The gene calls are TRBV5-1 and TRBJ2-5; 8 bases are shared with TRBD2. CDR1 is SGHRS, CDR2 YFSETQ, per germline. This CDR3 comprises 15 residues. The CDR3 nucleotides are TGCGCTAGCAGCTTGGTCCCTAGCGGGTGGGAGACCCAGTACTTC. This encodes CASSLVPSGWETQYF.

V is TRBV5-4 and J is TRBJ2-1; a weak D match, TRBD2 (6 bases). CDR1 is SGHNT, CDR2 YYREEE, per germline (reference sequence). Trimming took 7 bases from V and 2 from J, leaving 16 bases between them. The CDR3 has 15 amino acids. CDR3 loop: CASGSRTSPYNEQFF. As DNA, the CDR3 is TGTGCCAGCGGCTCGCGAACTAGCCCCTACAATGAGCAGTTCTTC.

This clonotype was detected many times. The J gene is TRBJ1-2, the V gene TRBV11-2; D is unclear. The length of the CDR3 is 15 residues. CDR1 is SGHAT and CDR2 is FQNNGV in the germline V gene. V dropped 1 base and J dropped 0 bases, with 9 bases sitting between them. CDR3 nucleotide sequence: TGTGCCAGCAGCTTAGTGCCCGATGCTAACTATGGCTACACCTTC. Translation: CASSLVPDANYGYTF.

This clonotype showed up many times. This chain joins TRBV13 and TRBJ2-7; 8 bases fit TRBD1. This CDR3 contains 15 residues. Unmatched junction bases numbered 8, after V lost 5 bases and J lost 2 bases. Germline V lookup: CDR1 PRHDT, CDR2 FYEKMQ (reference sequence). The CDR3 nucleotides read TGTGCCAGCAGCCCCGGACAGGGCTATCCCTACGAGCAGTACTTC. This encodes CASSPGQGYPYEQYF. Variable domain in full (rest from reference TRBV13 and TRBJ2-7): AAGVIQSPRHLIKEKRETATLKCYPIPRHDTVYWYQQGPGQDPQFLISFYEKMQSDKGSIPDRFSAQQFSDYHSELNMSSLELGDSALYFCASSPGQGYPYEQYFGPGTRLTVT.

This chain connects TRBV20-1 to TRBJ2-3; 15 bases agree with TRBD2. Germline CDR1 is DFQATT and CDR2 is SNEGSKA (reference sequence). J gave up 3 bases and V 5 bases, and 0 bases lay outside the gene matches. The CDR3 is made up of 14 amino acids. For the CDR3, the DNA is TGCAGTGCTGGGACTAGCGGGAGGACAGATACGCAGTATTTT. As protein: CSAGTSGRTDTQYF.

A word on this clonotype: The conserved phenylalanine or tryptophan normally closing the CDR3 is absent here, so this likely arose from a read error. This chain links TRBV7-9 with TRBJ1-2, with 7 nucleotides matching TRBD1. Germline-derived CDR1 and CDR2 are SEHNR and FQNEAQ (reference sequence). The V segment lost 4 bases and the J segment 2 bases; nucleotides outside the gene matches: 13. The length of the CDR3 is 17 residues. For the CDR3, the DNA is TGTGCCAGCAGCTCCAGACCCCAGGGGGGGCGCAACTATGGCTACACCATC. Amino acids: CASSSRPQGGRNYGYTI.

Remarks on this clonotype: Given a much more abundant clone one base away, this may be a read error. V is TRBV4-3 and J is TRBJ1-2, with D possibly matching TRBD1 (5 bases). The CDR3 length is 15 residues. CDR1 is LGHNA and CDR2 is YSLEER in the germline V gene. The CDR3, as DNA: TGCGCCAGGAGCCAGAGTCCCGGGGGATCCTATGGCTACACCTTC. Protein product: CARSQSPGGSYGYTF.

Concerning this clonotype itself: A read error may be the cause here, since a much bigger clone is one base away. The chain recombines TRBV6-6 with TRBJ2-2; 8 bases align to TRBD1. The CDR3 contains 15 residues. Germline CDR1 MNHNY, CDR2 SVGAGI (reference sequence). The CDR3 loop is CARSSLTGVSGELFF. The CDR3 bases are TGTGCCAGGAGTTCCCTGACAGGGGTTTCCGGGGAGCTGTTTTTT.

Of note for this clonotype: The junction shows a germline mismatch at one end, possibly a read error. The rearrangement links TRBV12-3 or TRBV12-4 to TRBJ2-5; tentative D call: TRBD1 (6 bases). The CDR3 loop spans 14 amino acids. CDR3 coding DNA: TGTGTCAGCAGTTCCAACAGGGAACAAGAGACCCAGTATTTC. Translated, it gives CVSSSNREQETQYF.

This clonotype was counted only a few times. The CDR3 does not end in the conserved phenylalanine or tryptophan, so this is likely a read error. The chain combines TRBV6-2 or TRBV6-3 with TRBJ2-1, with D possibly TRBD1 on 6 matching bases. In germline, CDR1 is MNHEY, CDR2 SVGEGT. The CDR3 covers 13 residues. V lost 6 bases, J lost 9 bases, and 15 bases lay in between. CDR3 nucleotides: TGTGCCAGCAGAACTACAGGGTACGGTGAGCAGTTCCTC. Protein sequence: CASRTTGYGEQFL.

A word on this clonotype: This may be a read error: a much more frequent sequence differs by one nucleotide. The DNA for the CDR3 is TGTGCCGCCCGGGTAGGGGAGAACACTGAAGCTTTCTTT. Its protein is CAARVGENTEAFF. The rearrangement uses TRBV24-1 and TRBJ1-1; D perhaps matches TRBD1 (5 bases). The V end lost 12 bases, the J end lost 1 base, and 14 bases lay between the germline ends. Germline V gives CDR1 KGHDR, CDR2 SFDVKD. There are 13 residues in the CDR3.

As for this clonotype: A read error may produce the germline difference seen at one junction end. V gene TRBV7-9 combines with J gene TRBJ2-2; 8 bases match TRBD1. The V gene's germline CDR1 is SEHNR and CDR2 FQNEAQ (reference sequence). This CDR3 contains 16 residues. Here the CDR3 DNA reads TGTACCAGCAGCTTAATACCGGACAGGGTGACCGGGGAGCTGTTTTTT. Translation gives CTSSLIPDRVTGELFF.

With respect to this clonotype: A much larger clone is a single base away; this may be a read error. The chain carries TRBV6-5 and TRBJ2-6, with D possibly called TRBD1 or TRBD2 (5 bases each). CDR3 length equals 17 residues. Germline lookup yields CDR1 MNHEY and CDR2 SVGAGI. The CDR3 sequence is CASSYSGSSFGADVLTF. DNA of the CDR3: TGTGCCAGCAGTTACTCTGGGAGTAGCTTTGGGGCCGACGTCCTGACTTTC.

For this clonotype: One end of the junction varies from germline; a read error may be responsible. This sequence joins TRBV6-1 and TRBJ1-5; D ambiguous. The CDR3 spans 15 residues. Germline V lookup: CDR1 MNHNS, CDR2 SASEGT. The CDR3 loop reads CASSEAWQRNQAQHF. As DNA, the CDR3 is TGTGCCAGCAGTGAGGCATGGCAGCGCAATCAGGCCCAGCATTTT.

This clonotype is large (0.1 to 1%) within its sample. The chain has TRBV11-2 and TRBJ1-6; 8 nucleotides line up with TRBD1. This CDR3 is built from 15 residues. The germline gives CDR1 SGHAT, CDR2 FQNNGV. J gave up 10 bases and V 6 bases, and 11 bases lay outside the gene matches. The CDR3 DNA reads as TGTGCCAGCAGACTAACCGGACAGGGCGGATCACCCCTCCACTTT. Its translation is CASRLTGQGGSPLHF.

About this clonotype itself: At one of its ends the junction is not consistent with the germline gene, which may arise from a read error. The chain is built from TRBV29-1 and TRBJ2-7; tentatively, D is TRBD2 (6 bases). Germline CDR1 is SQVTM and CDR2 is ANQGSEA. The CDR3 loop spans 15 amino acids. The CDR3 nucleotides read TGCAGCGCTGAAGAAGAATGGGACGGGAGCTATGAGCAGTACTTC. It encodes CSAEEEWDGSYEQYF.

A few counts support this clonotype. A read error may produce the germline difference seen at one junction end. The chain carries TRBV9 and TRBJ1-1; D might be TRBD1 (6 bases). The CDR3 loop spans 16 amino acids. Germline loops: CDR1 SGDLS, CDR2 YYNGEE. Here the CDR3 DNA reads TGTGCCAGCAGCGTAAATCCCGACAGGCTGAACACTGAGGCTTTCTTT. Residues: CASSVNPDRLNTEAFF.

Note on this clonotype: The junction shows a germline mismatch at one end, possibly a read error. V and J are TRBV29-1 and TRBJ2-1; TRBD2 might be the D (6 bases). This CDR3 has 15 residues. Germline values: CDR1 SQVTM, CDR2 ANQGSEA. The CDR3 protein is CSVEDPGSPYNERLF. For the CDR3, the DNA is TGCAGCGTTGAAGATCCCGGGAGTCCCTACAATGAGCGGCTCTTC.

This sequence joins TRBV11-1 and TRBJ2-2; D is possibly TRBD2 (6 bases). CDR1 SGHAT and CDR2 FQDESV come from the germline V gene (reference sequence). V lost 5 bases and J 4 bases, leaving 17 bases between the germline ends. There are 16 residues in the CDR3. This CDR3 is CASSLSRRGGTGELFF. CDR3 bases: TGTGCCAGCAGCCTTAGTCGACGGGGAGGCACCGGGGAGCTGTTTTTT.

Comments on this clonotype: This clone may be a read error of a much larger clone one base away. This sequence joins TRBV5-1 and TRBJ1-1, with TRBD1 identical over 8 bases. Germline-derived CDR1 and CDR2 are SGHRS and YFSETQ. This CDR3 spans 14 amino acids. The ends lost 0 bases at V and 7 bases at J; junction bases unmatched: 5. CDR3 in amino acids: CASSLGQGYSEAFF. The CDR3, as DNA: TGCGCCAGCAGCTTGGGACAGGGGTACAGTGAAGCTTTCTTT.

The rearrangement joins TRBV6-5 to TRBJ2-2, with D unresolved. Germline V gives CDR1 MNHEY, CDR2 SVGAGI. V was clipped by 10 bases and J by 1 base, with 16 bases between them. This CDR3 comprises 15 residues. CDR3 nucleotides: TGTGCCAACACGCCCCAGATTGTGAACACCGGGGAGCTGTTTTTT. Translation gives CANTPQIVNTGELFF.

Details on this clonotype: Relative to the germline gene, one junction end is altered; a read error may explain this. The chain uses TRBV11-2 and TRBJ1-1, with D perhaps TRBD1 (5 bases). Germline CDR1 reads SGHAT; CDR2 reads FQNNGV. The CDR3 runs to 15 residues. DNA for the CDR3: TGTGCCAACAGCCCCCGCGCAGGGTGGAACAATGAAGCTTTCTTT. This encodes CANSPRAGWNNEAFF.

In the case of this clonotype: Because it lacks the conserved phenylalanine or tryptophan at the end, this CDR3 is likely a read error. V is TRBV11-2 and J is TRBJ2-1, with 7 bases that match TRBD2. J was trimmed by 4 bases and V by 0 bases; bases with no gene match: 15. This CDR3 comprises 19 residues. Germline assignment: CDR1 SGHAT and CDR2 FQNNGV. The CDR3 spells CASSLDGRFSGPLYNEQFI. CDR3 DNA: TGTGCCAGCAGCTTAGATGGGCGATTTAGCGGGCCCCTTTACAATGAGCAGTTCATC.

In the case of this clonotype: One junction end disagrees with the germline gene, perhaps due to a read error. The chain joins TRBV11-2 to TRBJ2-7; 7 bases align to TRBD1. This CDR3 is 16 amino acids long. CDR1 SGHAT and CDR2 FQNNGV come from the germline V gene. Here the CDR3 reads CASSLDRRQGVYDQYF. The CDR3 DNA follows: TGTGCCAGCAGCTTAGATCGCAGGCAGGGGGTCTACGACCAGTACTTC.

This clonotype was picked up one time. This is likely a read error, given that the CDR3 carries no conserved phenylalanine or tryptophan at its end. This chain links TRBV5-5 with TRBJ1-5; D unclear. This CDR3 comprises 14 residues. Trimming shortened V by 4 bases and J by 0 bases, and 8 bases separated the two germline ends. Germline values: CDR1 SGHKS, CDR2 YYEKEE (reference sequence). The CDR3 loop is CASSLTLSNQPQHL. Written as DNA, the CDR3 is TGTGCCAGCAGCCTCACTCTTAGCAATCAGCCCCAGCATCTT.

This clonotype showed up just a few times. The chain is built from TRBV5-1 and TRBJ2-3; a possible D gene is TRBD1 (6 bases). Trimming left V 6 bases short and J 2 bases short, with 13 bases between. Germline-derived CDR1 and CDR2 are SGHRS and YFSETQ. The CDR3 sequence is 14 residues long. As DNA, the CDR3 is TGCGCCAGCAACCCGGGACAAGACACAGATACGCAGTATTTT. Its translation: CASNPGQDTDTQYF.

Here the CDR3 reads CTSSRTDRYEKLFF. CDR3 nucleotide sequence: TGTACCAGCAGCAGGACGGACCGGTACGAAAAACTGTTTTTT. The chain links TRBV21-1 to TRBJ1-4. TRBV21-1 is an annotated pseudogene. The CDR3 runs 14 residues.

The V and J genes are TRBV12-3 or TRBV12-4 and TRBJ2-3; D is unresolved. Trimming stripped 5 bases from V and 5 bases from J, with 20 bases between. The CDR3 loop spans 16 amino acids. The CDR3 protein is CASSLSSAELIDTQYF. CDR3 DNA: TGTGCCAGCAGTCTTTCCTCGGCGGAACTCATAGATACGCAGTATTTT.

V and J are TRBV11-2 and TRBJ1-5; perhaps TRBD1 as D (5 bases). The CDR3 is made up of 14 amino acids. Deletions cut 5 bases from V and 6 bases from J, with 14 bases between. CDR1 SGHAT and CDR2 FQNNGV come from the germline V gene. The CDR3 sequence is CASSDLDTGQPQHF. DNA for the CDR3: TGTGCCAGCAGCGACCTAGACACAGGTCAGCCCCAGCATTTT.

In regard to this clonotype: One end of the junction is discordant with germline, which a read error may explain. The chain joins TRBV6-2 or TRBV6-3 to TRBJ1-1; unclear D gene. Germline loops: CDR1 MNHEY, CDR2 SVGEGT. This CDR3 is built from 11 residues. The CDR3 coding sequence is TGCACCAGCAGTTACCCGATAGAAGCTTTCTTT. Amino acids: CTSSYPIEAFF.